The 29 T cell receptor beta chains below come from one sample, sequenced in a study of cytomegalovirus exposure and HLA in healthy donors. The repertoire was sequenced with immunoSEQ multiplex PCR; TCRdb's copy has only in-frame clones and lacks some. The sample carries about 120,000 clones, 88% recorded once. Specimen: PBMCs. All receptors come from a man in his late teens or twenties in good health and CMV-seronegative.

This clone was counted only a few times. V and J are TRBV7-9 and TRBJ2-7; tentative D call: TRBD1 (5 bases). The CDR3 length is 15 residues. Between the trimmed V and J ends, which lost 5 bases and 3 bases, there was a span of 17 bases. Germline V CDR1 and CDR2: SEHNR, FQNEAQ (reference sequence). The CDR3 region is CASSHGPGFGYEQYF. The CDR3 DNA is TGTGCCAGCAGCCACGGCCCAGGGTTTGGCTACGAGCAGTACTTC.

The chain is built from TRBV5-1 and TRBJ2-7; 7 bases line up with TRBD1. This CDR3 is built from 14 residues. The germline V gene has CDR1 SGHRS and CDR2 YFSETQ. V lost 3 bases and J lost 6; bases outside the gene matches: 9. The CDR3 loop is CASSSTGTASEQYF. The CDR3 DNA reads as TGCGCCAGCAGCTCAACCGGGACAGCCTCCGAGCAGTACTTC.

In DNA, the CDR3 is TGTGCCAGCAGTGACCCGACCGGGACAGGGGGCCCCTCGAACACTGAAGCTTTCTTT. Protein product: CASSDPTGTGGPSNTEAFF. This rearrangement joins TRBV2 to TRBJ1-1; 12 bases agree with TRBD1. Germline CDR1 and CDR2: SNHLY and FYNNEI. Unmatched junction bases numbered 12, after V lost 3 bases and J lost 1 base. This CDR3 spans 19 amino acids.

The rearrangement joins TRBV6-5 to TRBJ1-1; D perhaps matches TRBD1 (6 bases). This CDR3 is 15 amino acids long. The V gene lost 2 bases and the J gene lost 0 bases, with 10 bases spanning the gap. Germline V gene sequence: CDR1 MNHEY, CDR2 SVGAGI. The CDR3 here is CASSYGGQMNTEAFF. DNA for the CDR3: TGTGCCAGCAGTTACGGCGGACAGATGAACACTGAAGCTTTCTTT.

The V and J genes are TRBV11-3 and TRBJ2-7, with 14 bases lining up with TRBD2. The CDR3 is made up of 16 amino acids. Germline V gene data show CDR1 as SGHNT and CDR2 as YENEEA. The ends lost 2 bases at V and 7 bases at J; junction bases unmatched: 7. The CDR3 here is CASSLIRGLAGGEQYF. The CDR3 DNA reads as TGTGCCAGCAGCTTAATCCGAGGACTAGCGGGAGGTGAGCAGTACTTC.

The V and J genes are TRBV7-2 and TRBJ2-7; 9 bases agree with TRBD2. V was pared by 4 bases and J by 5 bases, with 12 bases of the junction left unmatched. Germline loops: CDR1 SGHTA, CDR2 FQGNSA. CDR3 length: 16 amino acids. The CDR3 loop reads CASSSSWRGGHNEQYF. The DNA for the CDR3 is TGTGCCAGCAGCTCCTCGTGGCGGGGGGGCCATAACGAGCAGTACTTC.

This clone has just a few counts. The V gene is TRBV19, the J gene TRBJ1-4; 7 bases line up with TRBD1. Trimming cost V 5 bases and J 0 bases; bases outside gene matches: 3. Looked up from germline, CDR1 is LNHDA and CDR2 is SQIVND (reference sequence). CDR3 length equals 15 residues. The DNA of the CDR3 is TGTGCCAGTAGTGTCGGGACAGCAACTAATGAAAAACTGTTTTTT. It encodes CASSVGTATNEKLFF.

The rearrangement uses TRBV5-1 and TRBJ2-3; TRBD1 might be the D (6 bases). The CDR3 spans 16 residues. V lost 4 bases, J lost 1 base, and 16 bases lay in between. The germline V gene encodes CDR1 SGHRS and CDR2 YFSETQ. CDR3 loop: CASSGGQRGGTDTQYF. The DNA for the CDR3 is TGCGCCAGCAGCGGAGGACAGAGAGGTGGCACAGATACGCAGTATTTT.

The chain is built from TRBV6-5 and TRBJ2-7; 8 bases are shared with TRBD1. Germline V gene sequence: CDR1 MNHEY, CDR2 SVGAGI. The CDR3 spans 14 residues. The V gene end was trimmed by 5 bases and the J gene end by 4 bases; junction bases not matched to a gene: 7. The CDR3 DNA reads TGTGCCAGCAGTACCACAGGGGGGAGGTACGAGCAGTACTTC. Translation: CASSTTGGRYEQYF.

The CDR3 nucleotides read TGTGCCAGCAGGCTGACAGGGACCAACTATGGCTACACCTTC. This sequence encodes CASRLTGTNYGYTF. V gene TRBV2 combines with J gene TRBJ1-2; 7 nucleotides match TRBD1. The J segment lost 2 bases and the V segment lost 6 bases, leaving 6 bases of the junction unmatched. The germline CDR1 and CDR2 sequences are SNHLY and FYNNEI. The CDR3 loop spans 14 amino acids.

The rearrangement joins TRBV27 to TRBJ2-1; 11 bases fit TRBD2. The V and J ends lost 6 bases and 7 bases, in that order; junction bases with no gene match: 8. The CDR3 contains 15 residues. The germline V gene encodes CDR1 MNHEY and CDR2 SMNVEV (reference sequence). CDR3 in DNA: TGTGCCAGCAGGATAGCGGGAGGGCCTTTTAATGAGCAGTTCTTC. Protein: CASRIAGGPFNEQFF.

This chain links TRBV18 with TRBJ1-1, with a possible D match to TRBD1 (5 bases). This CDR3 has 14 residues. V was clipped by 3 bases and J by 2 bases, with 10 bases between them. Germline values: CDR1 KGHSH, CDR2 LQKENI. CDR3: CASSPQGSNTEAFF. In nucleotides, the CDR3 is TGTGCCAGCTCACCTCAGGGATCAAACACTGAAGCTTTCTTT.

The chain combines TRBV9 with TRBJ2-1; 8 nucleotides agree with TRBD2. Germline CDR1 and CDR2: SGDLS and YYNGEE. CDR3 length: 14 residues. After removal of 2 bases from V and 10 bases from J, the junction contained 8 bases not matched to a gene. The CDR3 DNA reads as TGTGCCAGCAGCGTGGGACTAGGGTTCGGGGAGCAGTTCTTC. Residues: CASSVGLGFGEQFF. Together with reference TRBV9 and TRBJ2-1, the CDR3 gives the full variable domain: DSGVTQTPKHLITATGQRVTLRCSPRSGDLSVYWYQQSLDQGLQFLIQYYNGEERAKGNILERFSAQQFPDLHSELNLSSLELGDSALYFCASSVGLGFGEQFFGPGTRLTVL.

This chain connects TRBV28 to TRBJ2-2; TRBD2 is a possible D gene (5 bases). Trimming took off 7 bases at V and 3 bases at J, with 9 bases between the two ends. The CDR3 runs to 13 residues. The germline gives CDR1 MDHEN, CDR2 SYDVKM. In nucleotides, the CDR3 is TGTGCCAGCAAAGTGGGAGACACCGGGGAGCTGTTTTTT. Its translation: CASKVGDTGELFF.

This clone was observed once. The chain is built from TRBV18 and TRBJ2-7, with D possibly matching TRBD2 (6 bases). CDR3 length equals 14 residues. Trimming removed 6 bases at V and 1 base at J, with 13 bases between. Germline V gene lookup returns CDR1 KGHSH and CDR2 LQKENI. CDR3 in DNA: TGTGCCAGCTCCCCGGGGGACGTATCCTACGAGCAGTACTTC. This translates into CASSPGDVSYEQYF.

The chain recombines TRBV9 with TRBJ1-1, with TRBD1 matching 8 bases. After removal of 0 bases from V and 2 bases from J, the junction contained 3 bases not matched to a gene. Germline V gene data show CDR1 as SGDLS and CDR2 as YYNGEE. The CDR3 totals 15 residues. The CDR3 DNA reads TGTGCCAGCAGCGTAGCCCCAGGGGGCAACACTGAAGCTTTCTTT. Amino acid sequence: CASSVAPGGNTEAFF.

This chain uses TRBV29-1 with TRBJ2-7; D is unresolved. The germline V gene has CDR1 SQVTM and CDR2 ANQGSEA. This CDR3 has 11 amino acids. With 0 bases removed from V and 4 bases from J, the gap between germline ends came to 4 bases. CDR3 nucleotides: TGCAGCGTTGAAGACGTATACGAGCAGTACTTC. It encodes CSVEDVYEQYF.

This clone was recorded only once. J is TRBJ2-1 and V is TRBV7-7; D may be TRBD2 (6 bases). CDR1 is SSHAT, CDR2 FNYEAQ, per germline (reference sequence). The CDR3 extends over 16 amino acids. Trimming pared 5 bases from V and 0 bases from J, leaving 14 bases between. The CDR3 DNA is TGTGCCAGCAGCCCCTCCCGGAGGGACTCCTACAATGAGCAGTTCTTC. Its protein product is CASSPSRRDSYNEQFF.

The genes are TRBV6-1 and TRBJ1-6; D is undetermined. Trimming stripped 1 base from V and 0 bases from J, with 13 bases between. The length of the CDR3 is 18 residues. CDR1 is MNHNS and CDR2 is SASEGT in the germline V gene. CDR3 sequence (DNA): TGTGCCAGCAGTGAAGTATGGTTGGGGAGCTCCTATAATTCACCCCTCCACTTT. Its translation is CASSEVWLGSSYNSPLHF.

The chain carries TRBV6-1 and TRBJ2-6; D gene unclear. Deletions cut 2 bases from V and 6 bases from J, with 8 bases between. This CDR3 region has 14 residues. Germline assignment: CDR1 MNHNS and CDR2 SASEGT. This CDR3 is CASSERRAANVLTF. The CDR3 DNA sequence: TGTGCCAGCAGTGAACGAAGAGCGGCCAACGTCCTGACTTTC.

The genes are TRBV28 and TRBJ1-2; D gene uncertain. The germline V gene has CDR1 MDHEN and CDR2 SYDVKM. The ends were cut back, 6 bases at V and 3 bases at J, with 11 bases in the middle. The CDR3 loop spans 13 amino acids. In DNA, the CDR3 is TGTGCCAGCAGCGTCCCTAGCGACTATGGCTACACCTTC. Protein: CASSVPSDYGYTF.

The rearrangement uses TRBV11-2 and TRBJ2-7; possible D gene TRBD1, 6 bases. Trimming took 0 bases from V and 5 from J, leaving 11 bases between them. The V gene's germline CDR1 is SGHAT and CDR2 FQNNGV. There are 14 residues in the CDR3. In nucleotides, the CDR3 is TGTGCCAGCAGCTTAGATGACCCAGGGGACGAGCAGTACTTC. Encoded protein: CASSLDDPGDEQYF.

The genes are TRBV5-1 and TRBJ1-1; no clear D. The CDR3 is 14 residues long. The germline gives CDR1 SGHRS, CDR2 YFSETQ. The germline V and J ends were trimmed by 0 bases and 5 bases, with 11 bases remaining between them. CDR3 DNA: TGCGCCAGCAGCTTGGCATCTCGCGGGACTGAAGCTTTCTTT. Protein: CASSLASRGTEAFF.

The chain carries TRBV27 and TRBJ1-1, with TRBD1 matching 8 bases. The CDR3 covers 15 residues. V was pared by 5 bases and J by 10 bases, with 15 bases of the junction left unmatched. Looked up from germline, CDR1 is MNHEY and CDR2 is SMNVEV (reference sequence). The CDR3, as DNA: TGTGCCAGCAGTCAACCCGGGGACAGGTCCAATGTAGCTTTCTTT. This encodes CASSQPGDRSNVAFF.

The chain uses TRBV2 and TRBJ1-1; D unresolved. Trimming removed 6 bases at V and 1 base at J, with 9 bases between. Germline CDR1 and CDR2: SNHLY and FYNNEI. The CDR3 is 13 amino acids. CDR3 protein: CASRREGNTEAFF. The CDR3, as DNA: TGTGCCAGCAGAAGGGAGGGGAACACTGAAGCTTTCTTT.

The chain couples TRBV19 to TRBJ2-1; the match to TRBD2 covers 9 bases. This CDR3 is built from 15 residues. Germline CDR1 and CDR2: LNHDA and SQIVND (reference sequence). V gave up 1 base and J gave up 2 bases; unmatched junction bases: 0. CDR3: CASSIVAGAYNEQFF. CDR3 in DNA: TGTGCCAGTAGTATAGTAGCGGGAGCCTACAATGAGCAGTTCTTC.

The CDR3 region is CASSQDLQVQPQHF. In DNA form, the CDR3 reads TGCGCCAGCAGCCAAGATCTTCAGGTGCAGCCCCAGCATTTT. The genes are TRBV4-1 and TRBJ1-5; D not resolved. The V gene's germline CDR1 is MGHRA and CDR2 YSYEKL. V was cut by 0 bases and J by 7 bases, with 10 bases left in between. CDR3 size: 14 residues.

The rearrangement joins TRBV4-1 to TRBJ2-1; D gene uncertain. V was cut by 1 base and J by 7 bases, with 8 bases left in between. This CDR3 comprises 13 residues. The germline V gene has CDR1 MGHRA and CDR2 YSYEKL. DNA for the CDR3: TGCGCCAGCAGCCAAGTTAAAACAAATGAGCAGTTCTTC. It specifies CASSQVKTNEQFF.

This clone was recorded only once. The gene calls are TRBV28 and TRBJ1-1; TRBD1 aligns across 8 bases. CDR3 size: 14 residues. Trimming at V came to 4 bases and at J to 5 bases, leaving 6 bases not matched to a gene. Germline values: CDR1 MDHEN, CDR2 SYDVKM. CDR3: CASSSGDRITEAFF. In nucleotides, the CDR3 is TGTGCCAGCAGTTCGGGGGACAGGATAACTGAAGCTTTCTTT.